One TCR beta chain is described in this entry. The data belong to a study of blood T cell repertoires in COVID-19. Study summary: Some COVID-19 samples were acute and others convalescent; all came from the United States, Italy and Spain. Sources were T cells, B-cell-depleted T cells, or PBMCs; the material itself was cDNA or gDNA.

Germline loops: CDR1 MNHEY, CDR2 SVGEGT. Between the trimmed V and J ends, which lost 2 bases and 2 bases, there was a span of 10 bases. There are 14 residues in the CDR3. Study processing details: Reference gene primer amplification yielded estimated nucleated cell counts. The protocol was immunoSEQ multiplex PCR, while the TCRdb copy is restricted to in-frame clones and leaves out a portion. That table furnishes V, J and clone size, whereas the DNA furnished D and trimming. The table includes some 130,000 clones, 85% to 90% detected once. The TCR was taken from a man aged 70 or older with active COVID-19. This chain connects TRBV6-2 or TRBV6-3 to TRBJ2-7, with D perhaps matching TRBD1 (5 bases). Sequenced material: peripheral blood. The chain's CDR3 is CASSYGAGTYEQYF. CDR3 in DNA: TGTGCCAGCAGTTACGGGGCAGGGACCTACGAGCAGTACTTC.